The subject of this entry is one T cell receptor beta chain. The record originates from a study of blood T cell repertoires in COVID-19. Here immunoSEQ multiplex PCR was the method, and the copy in TCRdb shows in-frame clones only, minus some. The repertoire includes around 200,000 clones, around 89% of them detected once, and approximately 0.64% sits in the top ten. The CDR3 contains 16 residues. In germline, CDR1 is SGHRS, CDR2 YFSETQ. V lost 2 bases to trimming and J lost 4 bases; unmatched junction nucleotides: 6. V usage is TRBV5-1 and J usage is TRBJ1-6, with 7 nucleotides matching TRBD1. Sample: peripheral blood. The receptor was derived from a man between 50 and 59 years old with acute or convalescent COVID-19. CDR3 loop: CASSFVPGQYNSPLHF. CDR3 in DNA: TGCGCCAGCAGCTTCGTGCCGGGACAGTATAATTCACCCCTCCACTTT.